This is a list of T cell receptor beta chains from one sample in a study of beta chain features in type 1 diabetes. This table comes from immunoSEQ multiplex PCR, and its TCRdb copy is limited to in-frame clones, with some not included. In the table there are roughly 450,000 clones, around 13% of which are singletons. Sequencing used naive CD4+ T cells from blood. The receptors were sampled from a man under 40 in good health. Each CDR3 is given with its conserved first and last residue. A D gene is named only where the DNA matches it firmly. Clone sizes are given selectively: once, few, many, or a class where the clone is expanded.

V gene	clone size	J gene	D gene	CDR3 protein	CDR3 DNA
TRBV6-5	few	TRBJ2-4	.	CASSYRSTGLIIQYF	TGTGCCAGCAGTTACCGCTCCACGGGACTTATTATTCAGTACTTC
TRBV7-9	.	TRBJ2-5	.	CASSLVLGETQYF	TGTGCCAGCAGCTTAGTTCTCGGAGAGACCCAGTACTTC
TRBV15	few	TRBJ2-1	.	CATRAPIVNEQFF	TGTGCCACCAGAGCCCCGATTGTTAATGAGCAGTTCTTC
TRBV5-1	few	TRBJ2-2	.	CASSLARRTGELFF	TGCGCCAGCAGCTTGGCTAGGCGAACCGGGGAGCTGTTTTTT
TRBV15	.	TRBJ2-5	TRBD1	CATSREPTGGETQYF	TGTGCCACCAGCAGAGAGCCGACAGGGGGCGAGACCCAGTACTTC
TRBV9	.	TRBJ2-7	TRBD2	CASSVAGRGASYEQYF	TGTGCCAGCAGCGTAGCTGGGCGGGGGGCCTCCTACGAGCAGTACTTC
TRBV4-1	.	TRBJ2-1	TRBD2	CASSPGLAGGPNNEQFF	TGCGCCAGCAGCCCGGGACTAGCGGGGGGCCCGAACAATGAGCAGTTCTTC
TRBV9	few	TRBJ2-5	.	CASSPSGGAIETQYF	TGTGCCAGCAGCCCAAGTGGGGGGGCCATCGAGACCCAGTACTTC
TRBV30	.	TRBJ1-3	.	CAWTGSSGNTIYF	TGTGCCTGGACGGGGAGCTCTGGAAACACCATATATTTT
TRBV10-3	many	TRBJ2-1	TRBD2	CAIGTSGYGEQFF	TGTGCCATCGGGACTAGCGGTTACGGGGAGCAGTTCTTC
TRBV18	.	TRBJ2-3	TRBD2	CASSELAGYTDTQYF	TGTGCCAGCTCCGAATTAGCGGGATACACAGATACGCAGTATTTT
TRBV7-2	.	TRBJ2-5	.	CASSLEGVGTQYF	TGTGCCAGCAGCTTAGAGGGGGTTGGGACCCAGTACTTC
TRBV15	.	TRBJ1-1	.	CATSRDPESGAFF	TGTGCCACCAGCAGAGATCCTGAGTCAGGGGCTTTCTTT
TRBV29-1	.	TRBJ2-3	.	CSVPVTGVTDTQYF	TGCAGCGTTCCTGTTACGGGGGTCACAGATACGCAGTATTTT
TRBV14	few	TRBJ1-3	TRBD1	CASSLGQSGNTIYF	TGTGCCAGCAGCCTGGGACAGTCTGGAAACACCATATATTTT
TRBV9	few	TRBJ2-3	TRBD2	CASSSPLPGLAALDTQYF	TGTGCCAGCAGCTCTCCTCTCCCGGGACTAGCTGCGTTGGATACGCAGTATTTT
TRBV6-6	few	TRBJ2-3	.	CASSYGAGQSTDTQYF	TGTGCCAGCAGTTATGGGGCGGGGCAAAGCACAGATACGCAGTATTTT
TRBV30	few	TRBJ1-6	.	CAWTRQYNSPLHF	TGTGCCTGGACGCGGCAGTATAATTCACCCCTCCACTTT
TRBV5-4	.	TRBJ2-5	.	CASSRAVGQETQYF	TGTGCCAGCAGCCGCGCCGTTGGCCAAGAGACCCAGTACTTC
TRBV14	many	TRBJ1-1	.	CASSQAANTEAFF	TGTGCCAGCAGCCAAGCAGCGAACACTGAAGCTTTCTTT
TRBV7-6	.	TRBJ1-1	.	CASSLARAGRTEAFF	TGTGCCAGCAGCTTAGCGAGAGCGGGGAGGACTGAAGCTTTCTTT
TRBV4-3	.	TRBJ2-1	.	CASSLSGSANNEQFF	TGCGCCAGCAGCCTTTCCGGGAGTGCGAATAATGAGCAGTTCTTC
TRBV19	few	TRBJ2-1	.	CASSTTGNPTSEQFF	TGTGCCAGTAGTACAACAGGGAATCCTACAAGTGAGCAGTTCTTC
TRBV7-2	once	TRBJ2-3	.	CASSQGKTDTQYF	TGTGCCAGCAGCCAAGGAAAAACAGATACGCAGTATTTT
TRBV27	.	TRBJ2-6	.	CASSAIPGRAAGANVLTF	TGTGCCAGCAGTGCGATACCGGGACGAGCTGCCGGGGCCAACGTCCTGACTTTC
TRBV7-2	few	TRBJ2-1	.	CAGIGGALPNEQFF	TGTGCCGGAATCGGAGGGGCCTTACCCAATGAGCAGTTCTTC
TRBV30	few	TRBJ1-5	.	CAWSLGLSQHF	TGTGCCTGGAGTCTGGGACTGTCCCAGCATTTT
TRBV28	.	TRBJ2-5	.	CASSLPDPTQETQYF	TGTGCCAGCAGTTTACCGGATCCGACCCAAGAGACCCAGTACTTC
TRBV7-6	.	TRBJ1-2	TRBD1	CASSLGRDRGHGYTF	TGTGCCAGCAGCTTAGGGCGGGACAGGGGGCATGGCTACACCTTC
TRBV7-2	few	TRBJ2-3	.	CASTLADTQYF	TGTGCCAGCACCTTGGCGGATACGCAGTATTTT
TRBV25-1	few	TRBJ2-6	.	CASSDPGANVLTF	TGTGCCAGCAGTGATCCTGGGGCCAACGTCCTGACTTTC
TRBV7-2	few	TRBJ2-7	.	CASSPASLEQYF	TGTGCCAGCAGCCCAGCCTCCCTCGAGCAGTACTTC
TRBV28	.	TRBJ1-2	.	CASRTLVGGNGYTF	TGTGCCAGCAGAACCCTGGTAGGAGGGAATGGCTACACCTTC
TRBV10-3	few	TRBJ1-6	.	CAISESVKGLSPLHF	TGTGCCATCAGTGAGTCGGTAAAGGGGCTTTCACCCCTCCACTTT
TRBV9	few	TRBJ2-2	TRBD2	CASSVDSGSASWELFF	TGTGCCAGCAGCGTAGATAGCGGGAGTGCGTCGTGGGAGCTGTTTTTT
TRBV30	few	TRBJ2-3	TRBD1	CAWSPGTGDTDTQYF	TGTGCCTGGAGCCCCGGGACAGGGGACACAGATACGCAGTATTTT
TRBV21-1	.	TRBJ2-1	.	CASKNPGAGSHNEQFF	TGTGCCAGCAAAAATCCGGGGGCAGGGTCACACAATGAGCAGTTCTTC
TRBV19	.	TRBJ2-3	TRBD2	CAVSSGRRGTQYF	TGTGCCGTATCTAGCGGGAGGCGAGGTACGCAGTATTTT
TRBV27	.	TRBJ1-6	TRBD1	CASSLGPRGRVGSPLHF	TGTGCCAGCAGTTTAGGCCCGAGGGGGCGGGTAGGATCACCCCTCCACTTT